This passage covers 32 T cell receptor beta chains from one sample sequenced in a study of blood T cell repertoires in COVID-19. The data were produced by immunoSEQ multiplex PCR, yet TCRdb's version contains in-frame clones alone and is incomplete. Of about 190,000 clones in the sample, around 80% were seen once. The source material was peripheral blood. Every receptor here comes from a woman of 80 years or more with active or convalescent COVID-19.

This clone was seen a single time. The rearrangement links TRBV27 to TRBJ2-3; 7 bases align to TRBD1. The CDR3 contains 15 residues. The trim removed 5 bases at V and 6 bases at J, leaving 11 bases unmatched. Germline V gene lookup returns CDR1 MNHEY and CDR2 SMNVEV (reference sequence). The CDR3 reads CASSPSETGKDTQYF. The DNA for the CDR3 is TGTGCCAGCAGTCCCAGTGAGACAGGGAAGGATACGCAGTATTTT.

V usage is TRBV14 and J usage is TRBJ2-5; TRBD2 might be the D (5 bases). CDR3 size: 14 residues. Germline V CDR1 and CDR2: SGHDN, FVKESK. V gave up 1 base and J gave up 0 bases, with 6 bases separating them. CDR3 protein: CASSQADYQETQYF. CDR3 coding DNA: TGTGCCAGCAGCCAAGCGGACTACCAAGAGACCCAGTACTTC. Supplemented by reference TRBV14 and TRBJ2-5, the full variable domain reads EAGVTQFPSHSVIEKGQTVTLRCDPISGHDNLYWYRRVMGKEIKFLLHFVKESKQDESGMPNNRFLAERTGGTYSTLKVQPAELEDSGVYFCASSQADYQETQYFGPGTRLLVL.

The chain employs TRBV7-9 and TRBJ1-4, with D possibly TRBD1 on 6 matching bases. The CDR3 contains 16 residues. Germline V lookup: CDR1 SEHNR, CDR2 FQNEAQ (reference sequence). Trimming stripped 5 bases from V and 5 bases from J, with 18 bases between. In DNA form, the CDR3 reads TGTGCCAGCAGCCCAAGACAAGGGACAAAAAATGAAAAACTGTTTTTT. Translated: CASSPRQGTKNEKLFF. The full variable domain, with the rest looked up from reference TRBV7-9 and TRBJ1-4, is DTGVSQNPRHKITKRGQNVTFRCDPISEHNRLYWYRQTLGQGPEFLTYFQNEAQLEKSRLLSDRFSAERPKGSFSTLEIQRTEQGDSAMYLCASSPRQGTKNEKLFFGSGTQLSVL.

The chain uses TRBV5-6 and TRBJ2-3; TRBD2 matches at 10 bases. CDR1 SGHDT and CDR2 YYEEEE come from the germline V gene. With 0 bases clipped from V and 1 base from J, the junction kept 2 bases outside the gene matches. There are 16 residues in the CDR3. CDR3 sequence reads: CASSLALAGGTDTQYF. Here the CDR3 DNA reads TGTGCCAGCAGCTTGGCCCTAGCGGGGGGCACAGATACGCAGTATTTT. The whole variable domain, filled in from reference TRBV5-6 and TRBJ2-3, reads DAGVTQSPTHLIKTRGQQVTLRCSPKSGHDTVSWYQQALGQGPQFIFQYYEEEERQRGNFPDRFSGHQFPNYSSELNVNALLLGDSALYLCASSLALAGGTDTQYFGPGTRLTVL.

This chain uses TRBV24-1 with TRBJ2-1; no definite D call. In germline, CDR1 is KGHDR, CDR2 SFDVKD. V lost 3 bases and J lost 3, with 8 bases in between. CDR3 length: 14 residues. The CDR3 coding sequence is TGTGCCACCAGTGATACTTCATACTACAATGAGCAGTTCTTC. This sequence encodes CATSDTSYYNEQFF.

This clone was seen only once. The rearrangement uses TRBV5-1 and TRBJ1-4; maybe TRBD1 (6 bases). The CDR3 contains 14 residues. Germline V gene sequence: CDR1 SGHRS, CDR2 YFSETQ. The V gene lost 2 bases and the J gene lost 7 bases, with 12 bases spanning the gap. CDR3 nucleotide sequence: TGCGCCAGCAGCTTTCACCAGGGGATTGAAAAACTGTTTTTT. It is translated as CASSFHQGIEKLFF. Complete variable domain (other parts from reference TRBV5-1 and TRBJ1-4): KAGVTQTPRYLIKTRGQQVTLSCSPISGHRSVSWYQQTPGQGLQFLFEYFSETQRNKGNFPGRFSGRQFSNSRSEMNVSTLELGDSALYLCASSFHQGIEKLFFGSGTQLSVL.

The CDR3 region has the DNA TGTGCCAGCCGGCGGACAGTTCAGTCTAACTATGGCTACACCTTC. Amino acids: CASRRTVQSNYGYTF. The rearrangement links TRBV6-5 to TRBJ1-2; D is possibly TRBD1 (6 bases). CDR1 is MNHEY, CDR2 SVGAGI, per germline. V was pared by 8 bases and J by 0 bases, with 16 bases between. This CDR3 contains 15 residues.

The chain is built from TRBV2 and TRBJ1-4, with D unclear. The V gene's germline CDR1 is SNHLY and CDR2 FYNNEI. V lost 3 bases, J lost 11 bases, and 13 bases lay in between. The CDR3 spans 13 residues. CDR3 region: CASSERAHKKLFF. CDR3 in DNA: TGTGCCAGCAGTGAGAGGGCCCACAAGAAACTGTTTTTT.

The V and J genes are TRBV28 and TRBJ2-1, with TRBD1 matching over 7 bases. The CDR3 totals 15 residues. Germline V gene sequence: CDR1 MDHEN, CDR2 SYDVKM. V lost 5 bases to trimming and J lost 7 bases; unmatched junction nucleotides: 11. The CDR3 bases are TGTGCCAGCAGTCCACCGGGACAGCGACTTAATGAGCAGTTCTTC. Translation gives CASSPPGQRLNEQFF. The full variable domain, with the rest looked up from reference TRBV28 and TRBJ2-1, is DVKVTQSSRYLVKRTGEKVFLECVQDMDHENMFWYRQDPGLGLRLIYFSYDVKMKEKGDIPEGYSVSREKKERFSLILESASTNQTSMYLCASSPPGQRLNEQFFGPGTRLTVL.

This chain joins TRBV19 and TRBJ2-7; 7 bases line up with TRBD1. CDR1 LNHDA and CDR2 SQIVND come from the germline V gene (reference sequence). The CDR3 length is 13 residues. V was pared by 4 bases and J by 6 bases, with 6 bases of the junction left unmatched. In DNA form, the CDR3 reads TGTGCCAGTAGTACCAACAGGGGCGGCGAGCAGTACTTC. Translation gives CASSTNRGGEQYF.

The chain employs TRBV6-5 and TRBJ1-2, with unresolved D. Trimming cost V 2 bases and J 3 bases, with 13 bases left between them. The germline V gene has CDR1 MNHEY and CDR2 SVGAGI. This CDR3 contains 15 residues. Written as DNA, the CDR3 is TGTGCCAGCAGTTACGCGGGGTCGTTGGACTATGGCTACACCTTC. It is translated as CASSYAGSLDYGYTF.

The rearrangement links TRBV5-4 to TRBJ1-6, with 9 bases identical to TRBD1. CDR3 length equals 16 residues. The germline gives CDR1 SGHNT, CDR2 YYREEE (reference sequence). J was trimmed by 7 bases and V by 4 bases; bases with no gene match: 9. The CDR3: CASSVGQGNKNSPLHF. In DNA, the CDR3 is TGTGCCAGCAGCGTAGGACAGGGGAATAAGAATTCACCCCTCCACTTT.

This clone was seen only a few times. J is TRBJ2-2 and V is TRBV19, with a weak D call TRBD1 (5 bases). Per the germline V gene, CDR1 is LNHDA and CDR2 is SQIVND (reference sequence). The CDR3 sequence is 14 residues long. Trimming took 4 bases from V and 3 from J, leaving 9 bases between them. The CDR3 is CASSTDTHTGELFF. CDR3 nucleotides: TGTGCCAGTAGTACGGACACGCACACCGGGGAGCTGTTTTTT.

A single count supports this clone. The rearrangement joins TRBV9 to TRBJ1-2; 10 positions match TRBD1. Germline V lookup: CDR1 SGDLS, CDR2 YYNGEE. The CDR3 runs 15 residues. After removal of 0 bases from V and 1 base from J, the junction contained 0 bases not matched to a gene. CDR3 sequence: CASSVGDRGNYGYTF. The CDR3, as DNA: TGTGCCAGCAGCGTAGGGGACAGGGGTAACTATGGCTACACCTTC.

This clone was found once. V usage is TRBV7-9 and J usage is TRBJ2-1, with 8 nucleotides matching TRBD2. Germline CDR1 SEHNR, CDR2 FQNEAQ (reference sequence). The V and J ends lost 8 bases and 6 bases, in that order; junction bases with no gene match: 18. This CDR3 region has 17 residues. The CDR3 region is CASFLPIGTSQGNEQFF. In nucleotides, the CDR3 is TGTGCCAGCTTCCTTCCCATCGGGACTAGTCAGGGCAATGAGCAGTTCTTC. The full variable domain, rest sourced from reference TRBV7-9 and TRBJ2-1, is DTGVSQNPRHKITKRGQNVTFRCDPISEHNRLYWYRQTLGQGPEFLTYFQNEAQLEKSRLLSDRFSAERPKGSFSTLEIQRTEQGDSAMYLCASFLPIGTSQGNEQFFGPGTRLTVL.

This clone was recorded a few times. The chain uses TRBV3-1 (or the pseudogene TRBV3-2) and TRBJ2-3, with D tentatively TRBD2 (6 bases). With 1 base removed from V and 0 bases from J, the gap between germline ends came to 11 bases. CDR1 is LGHDT and CDR2 is YNNKEL in the germline V gene (reference sequence). The CDR3 loop spans 16 amino acids. The CDR3 loop reads CASSQVGGASTDTQYF. The CDR3 nucleotides are TGTGCCAGCAGCCAAGTGGGCGGGGCTAGCACAGATACGCAGTATTTT.

The CDR3 region is CASSSRSNYGYTF. The CDR3 DNA reads TGCGCCAGCAGCTCCCGGAGTAACTATGGCTACACCTTC. The rearrangement links TRBV5-1 to TRBJ1-2; D gene uncertain. V lost 3 bases to trimming and J lost 1 base, with 7 bases between them. The CDR3 extends over 13 amino acids. Germline assignment: CDR1 SGHRS and CDR2 YFSETQ.

The chain carries TRBV10-3 and TRBJ1-5; TRBD1 agrees at 7 bases. The CDR3 extends over 18 amino acids. J was trimmed by 4 bases and V by 0 bases; bases with no gene match: 12. CDR1 is ENHRY and CDR2 is SYGVKD in the germline V gene. DNA of the CDR3: TGTGCCATCAGTGAGTCGACGGCTGGGGACAGCACAAATCAGCCCCAGCATTTT. It translates to CAISESTAGDSTNQPQHF.

The chain links TRBV2 to TRBJ2-7; 8 bases map to TRBD1. The CDR3 consists of 15 residues. Germline trimming cut 6 bases from V and 0 bases from J; bases unmatched to any gene: 7. The V gene's germline CDR1 is SNHLY and CDR2 FYNNEI. CDR3 sequence reads: CASRRDRFNSYEQYF. The DNA of the CDR3 is TGTGCCAGCAGGAGGGACAGGTTCAACTCCTACGAGCAGTACTTC.

V is TRBV7-2 and J is TRBJ1-6, with D tentatively TRBD1 (5 bases). The germline gives CDR1 SGHTA, CDR2 FQGNSA. V dropped 5 bases and J dropped 4 bases, with 21 bases sitting between them. The CDR3 length is 18 residues. CDR3 amino acids: CASSPTGSPKTYNSPLHF. CDR3 nucleotides: TGTGCCAGCAGCCCTACAGGTTCCCCTAAGACTTATAATTCACCCCTCCACTTT.

CDR3 nucleotides: TGCGCCAGCAGCCCGAGGGCGGGAAAGGCTGAAGCTTTCTTT. Its protein product is CASSPRAGKAEAFF. The chain carries TRBV5-1 and TRBJ1-1; D unresolved. The germline CDR1 and CDR2 sequences are SGHRS and YFSETQ. This CDR3 region has 14 residues. Between the trimmed V and J ends, which lost 4 bases and 6 bases, there was a span of 16 bases.

The chain carries TRBV12-5 and TRBJ1-2; D unclear. Trimming shortened V by 0 bases and J by 7 bases, and 3 bases separated the two germline ends. The CDR3 has 11 amino acids. CDR1 is LGHNT and CDR2 is FRNRAP in the germline V gene. CDR3 nucleotides: TGTGCTAGTGGTTTGGTACTTGGCTACACCTTC. Translation gives CASGLVLGYTF.

The chain combines TRBV11-3 with TRBJ1-4; a weak D match, TRBD1 (5 bases). Per the germline V gene, CDR1 is SGHNT and CDR2 is YENEEA. V was cut by 5 bases and J by 7 bases, with 17 bases left in between. CDR3 length: 15 residues. CDR3 protein: CASSTLQGHCEKLFF. CDR3 bases: TGTGCCAGCAGCACCCTCCAGGGCCATTGTGAAAAACTGTTTTTT.

This chain connects TRBV4-3 to TRBJ2-7, with TRBD1 identical over 7 bases. The ends lost 3 bases at V and 1 base at J; junction bases unmatched: 3. The CDR3 covers 14 residues. CDR1 and CDR2 from the germline V gene are LGHNA and YSLEER. The CDR3 protein is CASSQVTGSYEQYF. The CDR3 DNA reads as TGCGCCAGCAGCCAGGTGACAGGGTCCTACGAGCAGTACTTC.

The chain employs TRBV11-2 and TRBJ2-1; 11 bases agree with TRBD2. The length of the CDR3 is 15 residues. The junction had 10 bases not matched to a gene; V was cut back by 7 bases and J by 8 bases. Germline values: CDR1 SGHAT, CDR2 FQNNGV. The DNA for the CDR3 is TGTGCCAGCAAAGTGGCTAGCGGGGGGTCGGATGAGCAGTTCTTC. It codes for CASKVASGGSDEQFF. Looking up the rest from reference TRBV11-2 and TRBJ2-1 gives the full variable domain: EAGVAQSPRYKIIEKRQSVAFWCNPISGHATLYWYQQILGQGPKLLIQFQNNGVVDDSQLPKDRFSAERLKGVDSTLKIQPAKLEDSAVYLCASKVASGGSDEQFFGPGTRLTVL.

A few counts support this clone. The rearrangement links TRBV9 to TRBJ2-3, with D unresolved. The CDR3 length is 16 residues. V was cut by 0 bases and J by 0 bases, with 11 bases left in between. Germline lookup yields CDR1 SGDLS and CDR2 YYNGEE. CDR3 protein: CASSVGMTPSTDTQYF. The CDR3 region has the DNA TGTGCCAGCAGCGTAGGGATGACTCCTAGCACAGATACGCAGTATTTT.

The chain couples TRBV3-1 (or the pseudogene TRBV3-2) to TRBJ2-1; D is possibly TRBD2 (6 bases). The V gene's germline CDR1 is LGHDT and CDR2 YNNKEL (reference sequence). V dropped 0 bases and J dropped 9 bases, with 9 bases sitting between them. CDR3 length: 13 amino acids. Written as DNA, the CDR3 is TGTGCCAGCAGCCAAGATTTGGGGGGTGAGCAGTTCTTC. This translates into CASSQDLGGEQFF.

The count of this clone is one. The chain links TRBV28 to TRBJ1-2, with TRBD1 as a possible D gene (6 bases). V was cut by 6 bases and J by 5 bases, with 13 bases left in between. The V gene's germline CDR1 is MDHEN and CDR2 SYDVKM. The CDR3 loop spans 13 amino acids. CDR3 nucleotide sequence: TGTGCCAGCAGCAACCTACAGGGTTATGGCTACACCTTC. It yields the protein CASSNLQGYGYTF.

CDR3 in amino acids: CASTTGTGGYYEQYF. The DNA of the CDR3 is TGTGCCAGCACCACCGGGACAGGGGGCTACTACGAGCAGTACTTC. This sequence joins TRBV2 and TRBJ2-7; 12 bases agree with TRBD1. The CDR3 extends over 15 amino acids. V trimming: 7 bases; J trimming: 3 bases; junction bases outside the gene matches: 7. CDR1 and CDR2 from the germline V gene are SNHLY and FYNNEI.

V usage is TRBV5-4 and J usage is TRBJ1-1, with no clear D. The CDR3 spans 14 residues. Germline CDR1 reads SGHNT; CDR2 reads YYREEE (reference sequence). Trimming shortened V by 0 bases and J by 2 bases, and 8 bases separated the two germline ends. Here the CDR3 reads CASSLVQENTEAFF. CDR3 DNA sequence: TGTGCCAGCAGCTTGGTTCAGGAAAACACTGAAGCTTTCTTT.

The rearrangement uses TRBV7-9 and TRBJ2-3; TRBD2 aligns across 7 bases. The V gene's germline CDR1 is SEHNR and CDR2 FQNEAQ (reference sequence). The CDR3 is 15 amino acids. With V trimmed by 5 bases and J by 4 bases, 9 bases remained unmatched. For the CDR3, the DNA is TGTGCCAGCAGCCGTCAGCGGGGAGGGGCAGATACGCAGTATTTT. Amino acid sequence: CASSRQRGGADTQYF. Based on the CDR3 plus reference TRBV7-9 and TRBJ2-3, the full variable domain is DTGVSQNPRHKITKRGQNVTFRCDPISEHNRLYWYRQTLGQGPEFLTYFQNEAQLEKSRLLSDRFSAERPKGSFSTLEIQRTEQGDSAMYLCASSRQRGGADTQYFGPGTRLTVL.

This clone appeared once. The V gene is TRBV11-1, the J gene TRBJ2-7; 7 bases are shared with TRBD2. CDR1 and CDR2 (germline): SGHAT, FQDESV (reference sequence). The junction had 1 base not matched to a gene; V was cut back by 3 bases and J by 2 bases. The CDR3 covers 13 residues. The CDR3 protein is CASSFGGTYEQYF. CDR3 nucleotide sequence: TGTGCCAGCAGCTTCGGGGGGACCTACGAGCAGTACTTC.